This entry features one TCR beta chain sequence. These data come from a study of blood T cell repertoires in COVID-19. Overall study: The samples span acute and convalescent COVID-19 from the United States, Italy and Spain. In each case, the material was cDNA or gDNA derived from T cells, B-cell-depleted T cells, or PBMCs.

Germline V CDR1 and CDR2: ENHRY, SYGVKD. The CDR3 has 15 residues. V trimming: 10 bases; J trimming: 7 bases; junction bases outside the gene matches: 13. Original analysis: Nucleated cell number was recorded as an estimate derived from reference gene primer amplification. The assay was immunoSEQ multiplex PCR, and TCRdb's table has in-frame clones only and misses some. The V and J calls and the clone size are those of that table, but D and trimming were determined from the DNA. The sample comprises about 100,000 clones, roughly 90% of which are singletons, and approximately 1.6% rests with the top ten.

The chain links TRBV10-3 to TRBJ2-7; 13 bases match TRBD2. The origin of this receptor is a man aged 60-69 years with acute or convalescent COVID-19. The sample consisted of peripheral blood. CDR3 amino acids: CATAERTSGSDEQYF. CDR3 coding DNA: TGTGCCACAGCCGAGCGGACTAGCGGGAGTGATGAGCAGTACTTC.